This is a list of T cell receptor beta chains from one sample in a study of identical twins. TCRdb itself ran the 5' RACE reads through MiXCR, one entry per CDR3 protein. The sample lists some 900,000 distinct CDR3 sequences; roughly an eighth were seen once. The data also belong to a second study, concerning yellow fever vaccine responses in identical twins.

Sequencing input: PBMCs. The receptor source for this set is a woman aged 18-29 years in good health. Both conserved end residues are part of each CDR3.

v_gene	j_gene	CDR3aa
TRBV27	TRBJ2-5	CASSTGSQETQYF
TRBV12-3/TRBV12-4	TRBJ1-6	CASSVQGAYSPLHF
TRBV5-5	TRBJ2-1	CATARSGTWIGEQFF
TRBV28	TRBJ1-6	CASSNPGLYNSPLHF
TRBV7-8	TRBJ1-2	CASSLGGEPYGYTF
TRBV3-1	TRBJ2-6	CASSRLGANVLTF
TRBV24-1	TRBJ2-3	CATSDPDTTDTQYF
TRBV6-1	TRBJ1-5	CARDRGGRQPQHF
TRBV21-1	TRBJ2-5	CASRPTGKRTYQETQYF
TRBV10-3	TRBJ2-3	CATEAGRTDTQYF
TRBV6-5	TRBJ1-1	CASRSGVEAFF
TRBV5-1	TRBJ2-5	CASSTGGTQYF
TRBV6-5	TRBJ2-2	CASSYGGTSGNTGELFF
TRBV24-1	TRBJ2-1	CATAGRPTYNEQFF
TRBV7-7	TRBJ2-3	CASSPGGVTTDTQYF
TRBV20-1	TRBJ2-1	CSAMTGTSGSNEQFF
TRBV4-2	TRBJ2-3	CASSVLAGLMRDGTDTQYF
TRBV27	TRBJ2-3	CATSLDPLRADTQYF
TRBV7-4	TRBJ2-1	CASSFRPTYNEQFF
TRBV15	TRBJ2-5	CATSGSGRVRETQYF
TRBV6-5	TRBJ2-2	CASSYDGLASGELFF
TRBV20-1	TRBJ2-3	CSVARGSGTDTQYF
TRBV7-9	TRBJ2-3	CASSFLQGPEDTQYF
TRBV20-1	TRBJ1-4	CSARDLQGGNEKLFF
TRBV20-1	TRBJ1-4	CSVTDRGGNEKLFF
TRBV7-3	TRBJ2-1	CASSDYGPYNEQFF
TRBV7-8	TRBJ2-5	CASSPGTSGGPQETQYF
TRBV7-9	TRBJ2-5	CASSLGQGPQETQYF
TRBV11-3	TRBJ2-1	CASTPPGTLLEDNEQFF
TRBV3-1	TRBJ2-3	CASSPISSGGRTDTQYF
TRBV9	TRBJ2-7	CASSVVPGPIYEQYF
TRBV29-1	TRBJ2-6	CSVEWTGGGGANVLTF
TRBV28	TRBJ2-1	CAFSRGGTYNEQFF
TRBV7-9	TRBJ2-7	CASSSGQRNEQYF
TRBV18	TRBJ2-1	CASSNWDRNEQFF
TRBV20-1	TRBJ1-1	CSASPDRGLNTEAFF
TRBV7-2	TRBJ2-2	CASRPVGGASGELFF
TRBV6-5	TRBJ2-3	CASSYGTIRGTDTQYF
TRBV3-1	TRBJ2-7	CASSQEWITVGSSYEQYF